The clone carrying this T cell receptor (beta chain) was detected only a few times. Indicated time point: newly diagnosed GD, antithyroid drugs for less than 3 months. PBMC RNA served as the TCR library source. Tubes containing EDTA received approximately 9 milliliters of drawn peripheral blood. The sample belongs to a study of regulatory T cells in long-lasting Graves disease. Assembly of TCR beta libraries relied on iRepertoire HTBI primers together with Arm-PCR of CDR3 regions. MiXCR, run by TCRdb on the multiplex PCR reads, gives a single entry per CDR3 protein. The data hold hundreds of thousands of distinct CDR3 sequences, with approximately 15% observed a single time. The CDR3 loop spans 13 amino acids. V dropped 3 bases and J dropped 5 bases, with 9 bases sitting between them. Germline V gene data show CDR1 as WNHNN and CDR2 as SYGVQD (reference sequence). These records were also assigned to another study, of T cells in Graves' hyperthyroidism and ophthalmopathy. That work contributes: Hyperthyroidism, newly diagnosed and lasting under 2 months, affected patients aged 18 to 65. The HTBI primer set was used in a first-round RT-PCR of the TCR CDR3. Appearing also in blood were most of the thyroid clonotypes expanded above 0.001.

V usage is TRBV10-1 and J usage is TRBJ2-3; D gene ambiguous. The source material was peripheral blood mononuclear cells (PBMCs), sampled at new diagnosis, from a patient treated with antithyroid drugs. This TCR derives from a middle-aged man with Graves disease. CDR3 nucleotide sequence: TGCGCCAGCAGTGACGACGGGTTAGATACGCAGTATTTT. As protein: CASSDDGLDTQYF.